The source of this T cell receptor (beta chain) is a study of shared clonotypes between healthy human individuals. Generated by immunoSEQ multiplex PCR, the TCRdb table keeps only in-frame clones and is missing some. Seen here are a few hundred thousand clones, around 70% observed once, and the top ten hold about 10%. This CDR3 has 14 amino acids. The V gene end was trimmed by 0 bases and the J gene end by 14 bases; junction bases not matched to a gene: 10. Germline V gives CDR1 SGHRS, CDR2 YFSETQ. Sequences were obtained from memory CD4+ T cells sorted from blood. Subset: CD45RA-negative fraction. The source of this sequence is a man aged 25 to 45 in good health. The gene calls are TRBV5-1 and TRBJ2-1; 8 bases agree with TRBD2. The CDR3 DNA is TGCGCCAGCAGCTTGGATCCGGGAGGGCCACGAGAGTTCTTC. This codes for CASSLDPGGPREFF.